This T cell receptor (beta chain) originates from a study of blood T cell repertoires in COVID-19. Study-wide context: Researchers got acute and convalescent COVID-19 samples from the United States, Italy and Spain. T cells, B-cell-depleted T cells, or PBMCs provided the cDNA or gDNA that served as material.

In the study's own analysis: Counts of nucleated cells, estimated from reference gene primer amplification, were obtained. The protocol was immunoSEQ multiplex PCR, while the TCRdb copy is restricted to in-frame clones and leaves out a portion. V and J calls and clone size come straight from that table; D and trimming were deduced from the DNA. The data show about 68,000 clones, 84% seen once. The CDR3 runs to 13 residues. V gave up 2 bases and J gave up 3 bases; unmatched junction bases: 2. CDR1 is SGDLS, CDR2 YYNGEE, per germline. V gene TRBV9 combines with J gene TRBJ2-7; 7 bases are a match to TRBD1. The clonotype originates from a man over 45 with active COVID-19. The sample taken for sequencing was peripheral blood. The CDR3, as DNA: TGTGCCAGCAGCGTCGGACAGGACTACGAGCAGTACTTC. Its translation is CASSVGQDYEQYF.